The rows below give T cell receptor beta chains drawn from one sample of a study of T cells after yellow fever vaccination. MiXCR was run by TCRdb on the 5' RACE reads, yielding one entry per CDR3 protein. The data show a few hundred thousand distinct CDR3 sequences, 3.6% seen once. Sequenced here: PBMCs, sampled on the day of the yellow fever booster vaccination. These receptor sequences come from a man aged 18 to 29 who received the YFV17D yellow fever vaccine. Each CDR3 is given with its conserved first and last residue. A D gene is named only where the DNA matches it firmly. The listing skips clone size in some rows; elsewhere it reads once, few, many or a size class.

TRBJ2-7 | few | - | TRBV20-1 | TGCAGTGCACGCCGGGACACTTACTCCTACGAGCAGTACTTC | CSARRDTYSYEQYF
TRBJ1-6 | many | - | TRBV4-3 | TGCGCCAGCAGCCAAGCGGATCGGGAGCTAAACCTCTATAATTCACCCCTCCACTTT | CASSQADRELNLYNSPLHF
TRBJ1-1 | few | - | TRBV18 | TGTGCCAGCTCGCCGGGACGGATCAAGAACACTGAAGCTTTCTTT | CASSPGRIKNTEAFF
TRBJ2-7 | - | - | TRBV6-5 | TGTGCCAGCAACCTAGTGGGGGGCGACGAGCAGTACTTC | CASNLVGGDEQYF
TRBJ1-1 | - | - | TRBV4-2 | TGTGCCAGCAGCCGCGTACCGAGAGCTGAAGCTTTCTTT | CASSRVPRAEAFF
TRBJ1-1 | many | - | TRBV7-2 | TGTGCCAGCAGCTTAGAAGGAGGGAATGAAGCTTTCTTT | CASSLEGGNEAFF
TRBJ2-5 | - | - | TRBV4-3 | TGCGCCAGCAGCCAGGAAGACAACCAAGAGACCCAGTACTTC | CASSQEDNQETQYF
TRBJ2-2 | many | TRBD1 | TRBV20-1 | TGCAGTGCTAAAGGACAGGGGGCCTCTTCGAACACCGGGGAGCTGTTTTTT | CSAKGQGASSNTGELFF
TRBJ2-4 | - | TRBD1 | TRBV13 | TGTGCCAGCAGCTACGACAGAAGGGGGGACCAGGGGGCGGAAGTCAAAAACATTCAGTACTTC | CASSYDRRGDQGAEVKNIQYF
TRBJ1-4 | many | TRBD1 | TRBV12-3/TRBV12-4 | TGTGCCAGCAGTAAACGGACAGGGGGAAATGAAAAACTGTTTTTT | CASSKRTGGNEKLFF
TRBJ2-1 | many | - | TRBV27 | TGTGCCAGCACCTCAGGGACCTCTTTATACAATGAGCAGTTCTTC | CASTSGTSLYNEQFF
TRBJ2-2 | many | - | TRBV7-3 | TGTGCCAGCAGCTCACAGGGTAACCGGGAGCTGTTTTTT | CASSSQGNRELFF
TRBJ2-1 | - | - | TRBV5-1 | TGCGCCAGCAGCCATCCGGGGGCCAAAAGTGAGCAGTTCTTC | CASSHPGAKSEQFF
TRBJ1-6 | many | - | TRBV20-1 | TGCAGTGCCCCCCTGGGGGGCTCCTATAATTCACCCCTCCACTTT | CSAPLGGSYNSPLHF
TRBJ2-5 | many | TRBD2 | TRBV20-1 | TGCAGTGCTAGTATGGGACTAGTGAAGACCCAGTACTTC | CSASMGLVKTQYF
TRBJ2-2 | few | - | TRBV11-2 | TGTGCCAGCAGCTTTATAGGCCAGGGTGGCACCGGGGAGCTGTTTTTT | CASSFIGQGGTGELFF
TRBJ1-1 | many | TRBD1 | TRBV10-3 | TGTGCCATCAGTGCCGGACAGGCGGTGAACACTGAAGCTTTCTTT | CAISAGQAVNTEAFF
TRBJ1-2 | many | - | TRBV4-1 | TGCGCCAGCAGCCAAGAGCCAGCAAACTATGGCTACACCTTC | CASSQEPANYGYTF
TRBJ1-4 | many | TRBD1 | TRBV6-2/TRBV6-3 | TGTGCCAGCAGTCCCAGAACTCCGGGACAGGGTGAAAAACTGTTTTTT | CASSPRTPGQGEKLFF
TRBJ2-3 | many | TRBD2 | TRBV18 | TGTGCCAGCTCACCACGAGCGGGGGGGCCCCCGCATACGCAGTATTTT | CASSPRAGGPPHTQYF
TRBJ2-3 | few | TRBD2 | TRBV18 | TGTGCCAGCTCACTAGCGGGGACGCACACAGATACGCAGTATTTT | CASSLAGTHTDTQYF
TRBJ1-2 | many | TRBD1 | TRBV27 | TGTGCCAGCAGTTTCGACAGGGACTATGGCTACACCTTC | CASSFDRDYGYTF
TRBJ1-5 | - | TRBD1 | TRBV19 | TGTGCCAGTAAGGGGACAGCCAATCAGCCCCAGCATTTT | CASKGTANQPQHF
TRBJ2-3 | many | TRBD2 | TRBV7-2 | TGTGCCAGCAGCTCCCGACTAGCGGGGGTTGGAGATACGCAGTATTTT | CASSSRLAGVGDTQYF
TRBJ1-2 | - | TRBD1 | TRBV6-5 | TGTGCCAGCAGTTACTCCATCGGGGACAGGGGTTACTATGGCTACACCTTC | CASSYSIGDRGYYGYTF
TRBJ2-1 | many | - | TRBV4-1 | TGCGCCAGCAGCCATCCCCCGAAATATTTGGTCCGGCAGTTCTTC | CASSHPPKYLVRQFF
TRBJ2-3 | many | TRBD2 | TRBV7-8 | TGTGCCAGCAGCCCTGTAGCGGGGGGGTACACAGATACGCAGTATTTT | CASSPVAGGYTDTQYF
TRBJ2-4 | few | - | TRBV3-1 | TGTGCCAGCAGCCAAGAAGGCCAAAACATTCAGTACTTC | CASSQEGQNIQYF
TRBJ2-3 | - | TRBD2 | TRBV5-6 | TGTGCCAGCAGCGTTGGGACTACCTCAGCGGATACGCAGTATTTT | CASSVGTTSADTQYF
TRBJ1-1 | many | TRBD1 | TRBV7-9 | TGTGCCAGCAGCTTTAGGCCAGGGGGACGATCCACTGAAGCTTTCTTT | CASSFRPGGRSTEAFF
TRBJ2-3 | many | - | TRBV6-6 | TGTGCCACCGGATGGGGGGGGCTAGGAGATACGCAGTATTTT | CATGWGGLGDTQYF
TRBJ2-2 | - | - | TRBV5-1 | TGCGCCAGCAGGGCTTTCGCGAACACCGGGGAGCTGTTTTTT | CASRAFANTGELFF
TRBJ2-2 | - | - | TRBV5-1 | TGCGCCAGCAGCTTGGCGCTACGGGAGCTGTTTTTT | CASSLALRELFF
TRBJ1-2 | many | TRBD1 | TRBV7-9 | TGTGCCAGCAGCTTAGCCGCGGGAGCAGGGGGCACCTTC | CASSLAAGAGGTF
TRBJ2-7 | many | - | TRBV20-1 | TGCAGTGCTAGAGATAAGGGGCAGGGCGGTGTGGTTTTC | CSARDKGQGGVVF
TRBJ2-6 | few | - | TRBV4-3 | TGCGCCAGCAGCCAAGGAGGAGGGAGTGCTGGGGCCAACGTCCTGACTTTC | CASSQGGGSAGANVLTF
TRBJ2-5 | many | - | TRBV20-1 | TGCAGTGCTAGAGATGGAATAATCGAGACCCAGTACTTC | CSARDGIIETQYF
TRBJ2-5 | many | - | TRBV20-1 | TGCAGTGCTAAAATAACAGGGTGGAAGACCCAGTACTTC | CSAKITGWKTQYF
TRBJ2-5 | - | - | TRBV4-1 | TGCGCCAGCAGCCAAGATTTGGAGGTTTTGCGGACCCAGTACTTC | CASSQDLEVLRTQYF